The 14 T cell receptor beta chains given below trace back to one sample, sequenced in a study of T-cell memory formation after mild COVID-19. A single record per CDR3 protein comes from TCRdb applying MiXCR to the 5' RACE reads. The table lists around 200,000 distinct CDR3 sequences, about a fifth of them singletons. Sequenced: PBMCs or a T cell subset sorted from them (not recorded which). These TCRs come from an adult woman who had mild COVID-19 (a few samples of this study predate the infection). Cell type and time point are not known.

This clonotype was seen a few times. The chain combines TRBV12-3 or TRBV12-4 with TRBJ1-2; D may be TRBD1 (5 bases). The CDR3 is 16 amino acids. The ends were cut back, 3 bases at V and 3 bases at J, with 17 bases in the middle. CDR3 nucleotides: TGTGCCAGCAGTTTCCATAATCAGGGTATGGACTATGGCTACACCTTC. Protein sequence: CASSFHNQGMDYGYTF.

This clonotype was recorded a few times. The chain's CDR3 is CASSYESTSNTGELFF. CDR3 in DNA: TGTGCCAGCAGTTACGAGTCTACCTCGAACACCGGGGAGCTGTTTTTT. The gene calls are TRBV6-5 and TRBJ2-2; D ambiguous. V gave up 2 bases and J gave up 0 bases, with 10 bases separating them. In germline, CDR1 is MNHEY, CDR2 SVGAGI. The CDR3 runs to 16 residues.

This clonotype was seen a few times. The chain joins TRBV19 to TRBJ1-2, with TRBD1 matching 7 bases. CDR1 and CDR2 from the germline V gene are LNHDA and SQIVND (reference sequence). The CDR3 covers 15 residues. With 5 bases clipped from V and 1 base from J, the junction kept 7 bases outside the gene matches. This chain's CDR3 is CASSRWDSLNYGYTF. The CDR3 DNA sequence: TGTGCCAGTAGTCGTTGGGACAGCCTTAACTATGGCTACACCTTC.

This sequence joins TRBV7-9 and TRBJ2-1, with 11 positions matching TRBD2. Germline trimming cut 4 bases from V and 1 base from J; bases unmatched to any gene: 3. The CDR3 has 16 amino acids. Germline V gene sequence: CDR1 SEHNR, CDR2 FQNEAQ (reference sequence). The CDR3 spells CASSSRLAGSYNEQFF. CDR3 nucleotides: TGTGCCAGCAGCTCCAGACTAGCGGGATCCTACAATGAGCAGTTCTTC.

The rearrangement links TRBV7-3 to TRBJ2-1; D is uncertain. V was shortened by 5 bases and J by 7 bases, with 18 bases between the two germline ends. CDR3 length: 15 residues. CDR1 is SGHTA and CDR2 is FQGTGA in the germline V gene. The CDR3 DNA reads TGTGCCAGCAGCGAAGGCCCGGTCACACAAAATGAGCAGTTCTTC. As protein: CASSEGPVTQNEQFF. The full variable domain, completed using reference TRBV7-3 and TRBJ2-1, is GAGVSQTPSNKVTEKGKYVELRCDPISGHTALYWYRQSLGQGPEFLIYFQGTGAADDSGLPNDRFFAVRPEGSVSTLKIQRTERGDSAVYLCASSEGPVTQNEQFFGPGTRLTVL.

This clonotype was observed a handful of times. This chain joins TRBV12-3 or TRBV12-4 and TRBJ1-2; no reliable D call. V lost 6 bases and J lost 4, with 15 bases in between. The CDR3 extends over 14 amino acids. CDR3 coding DNA: TGTGCCAGCAGCCCCGTTGCAGGCGGCTATGGCTACACCTTC. Translation: CASSPVAGGYGYTF.

V is TRBV12-3 or TRBV12-4 and J is TRBJ1-5; TRBD1 aligns across 11 bases. This CDR3 has 14 amino acids. Trimming cost V 5 bases and J 6 bases; bases outside gene matches: 3. This chain's CDR3 is CASSQGQGAQPQHF. The CDR3 DNA reads as TGTGCCAGCAGTCAAGGACAGGGGGCTCAGCCCCAGCATTTT.

The genes are TRBV9 and TRBJ1-5; D possibly corresponds to TRBD1 (5 bases). Germline V lookup: CDR1 SGDLS, CDR2 YYNGEE. V gave up 0 bases and J gave up 3 bases, with 13 bases separating them. This CDR3 is 16 amino acids long. CDR3 protein: CASSVGDRGFNQPQHF. CDR3 in DNA: TGTGCCAGCAGCGTAGGGGATAGGGGTTTCAATCAGCCCCAGCATTTT.

The chain couples TRBV7-2 to TRBJ2-3; D possibly corresponds to TRBD2 (5 bases). The V gene's germline CDR1 is SGHTA and CDR2 FQGNSA. The CDR3 contains 16 residues. V was clipped by 5 bases and J by 0 bases, with 15 bases between them. CDR3 coding DNA: TGTGCCAGCAGCCCCTCCGCGCTAGCAAGCACAGATACGCAGTATTTT. The encoded protein is CASSPSALASTDTQYF.

This clonotype came up a few times. This chain joins TRBV4-3 and TRBJ2-1, with 10 bases that match TRBD2. Looked up from germline, CDR1 is LGHNA and CDR2 is YSLEER. V lost 7 bases and J lost 3; bases outside the gene matches: 6. This CDR3 comprises 15 residues. Written as DNA, the CDR3 is TGCGCCAGCAAATCCCGGACTAGCGGCTACAATGAGCAGTTCTTC. This codes for CASKSRTSGYNEQFF.

The gene calls are TRBV15 and TRBJ2-7; 7 bases fit TRBD2. With 2 bases clipped from V and 3 bases from J, the junction kept 10 bases outside the gene matches. Germline V gives CDR1 LNHNV, CDR2 YYDKDF (reference sequence). The length of the CDR3 is 16 residues. CDR3 residues: CATSRSDGLADYEQYF. The CDR3 DNA reads TGTGCCACCAGCAGATCAGATGGGCTAGCGGACTACGAGCAGTACTTC.

The rearrangement uses TRBV6-1 and TRBJ2-7, with D unresolved. V gave up 8 bases and J gave up 0 bases, with 11 bases separating them. Germline V gene lookup returns CDR1 MNHNS and CDR2 SASEGT. This CDR3 is built from 13 residues. The CDR3 nucleotides read TGTGCCAGCCGTCTGATCGGCTCCTACGAGCAGTACTTC. The encoded protein is CASRLIGSYEQYF.

This clonotype showed up just a few times. The chain combines TRBV11-2 with TRBJ2-1; 8 nucleotides match TRBD1. In germline, CDR1 is SGHAT, CDR2 FQNNGV. V lost 2 bases to trimming and J lost 8 bases; unmatched junction nucleotides: 5. This CDR3 region has 14 residues. CDR3 amino acids: CASSLPRTGHEQFF. In DNA form, the CDR3 reads TGTGCCAGCAGCTTACCTCGGACAGGGCATGAGCAGTTCTTC.

The rearrangement joins TRBV14 to TRBJ2-7; no definite D call. Trimming left V 0 bases short and J 2 bases short, with 5 bases between. The CDR3 has 13 amino acids. Germline CDR1 and CDR2: SGHDN and FVKESK. The CDR3 DNA reads TGTGCCAGCAGCCAAGAACTGACCTACGAGCAGTACTTC. It codes for CASSQELTYEQYF.